Listed below are T cell receptor beta chains from one sample, sequenced in a study of T cells in Graves' hyperthyroidism and ophthalmopathy. From the multiplex PCR reads, TCRdb called clonotypes with MiXCR, one entry per CDR3 protein. In the table there are about 420,000 distinct CDR3 sequences, 15% to 18% of which are singletons. Sequencing was carried out using blood. The receptors stem from a woman aged 18-29 years with Graves' hyperthyroidism. CDR3s include the opening cysteine and the closing phenylalanine or tryptophan. The order of the fields is J gene, clone size, V gene, D gene, CDR3 protein, CDR3 DNA. D genes are given only for firm matches. Size tells how often a clone was seen (once, few, many) or the class of an expanded clone, and some rows leave it out.

>TRBJ2-1|many|TRBV27|TRBD2
CASSPRTSEGINEQFF
TGTGCCAGCAGTCCCCGAACTAGCGAGGGGATTAATGAGCAGTTCTTC
>TRBJ1-5|many|TRBV5-8|-
CASSLAGQSLGNNQPQHF
TGTGCCAGCAGCTTGGCCGGCCAGTCGTTAGGGAATAATCAGCCCCAGCATTTT
>TRBJ1-6|once|TRBV28|-
CASSLPQGRSSYNSPLHF
TGTGCCAGCAGTTTACCTCAAGGCCGTAGCTCCTATAATTCACCCCTCCACTTT
>TRBJ2-7|-|TRBV25-1|-
CASRGGPPYEQYF
TGTGCCAGCAGGGGCGGACCACCCTACGAGCAGTACTTC
>TRBJ2-2|-|TRBV19|-
CASSITARESKNGELFF
TGTGCCAGTAGTATTACGGCCCGGGAGTCGAAAAACGGGGAGCTGTTTTTT
>TRBJ1-2|-|TRBV4-1|TRBD1
CASSQRVGQDYGYTF
TGCGCCAGCAGCCAACGGGTGGGACAGGATTATGGCTACACCTTC
>TRBJ2-7|few|TRBV11-2|-
CASSRGTVLYEQYF
TGTGCCAGCAGCCGGGGGACGGTTCTCTACGAGCAGTACTTC
>TRBJ1-5|many|TRBV13|-
CASSRGISNQPQHF
TGTGCCAGCAGCCGAGGGATAAGCAATCAGCCCCAGCATTTT
>TRBJ1-5|many|TRBV28|-
CASSSPEWRPQHF
TGTGCCAGCAGTTCCCCGGAATGGCGGCCCCAGCATTTT
>TRBJ2-7|many|TRBV2|-
CASSEWRGGYEQYF
TGTGCCAGCAGTGAATGGCGGGGAGGCTACGAGCAGTACTTC
>TRBJ2-1|-|TRBV19|-
CASSMIIYNEQFF
TGTGCCAGTAGTATGATAATCTACAATGAGCAGTTCTTC
>TRBJ2-7|many|TRBV20-1|TRBD2
CSARLLAGGYEQYF
TGCAGTGCTAGGCTACTAGCGGGAGGGTACGAGCAGTACTTC
>TRBJ2-3|-|TRBV12-3/TRBV12-4|TRBD2
CASSLVASGSWNTQYF
TGTGCCAGCAGTTTAGTGGCTAGCGGTTCGTGGAATACGCAGTATTTT
>TRBJ2-5|-|TRBV20-1|TRBD2
CSASRSASGGARETQYF
TGCAGTGCTAGTCGATCGGCTAGCGGGGGGGCCCGAGAGACCCAGTACTTC
>TRBJ2-1|few|TRBV2|-
CASSERGYEQFF
TGTGCCAGCAGTGAAAGGGGCTATGAGCAGTTCTTC
>TRBJ1-3|few|TRBV9|-
CASSPGGTGNSGNTIYF
TGTGCCAGCAGCCCCGGCGGGACGGGGAACTCTGGAAACACCATATATTTT
>TRBJ1-5|few|TRBV7-9|-
CASSLNSAPYQPQHF
TGTGCCAGCAGCTTAAACTCAGCCCCGTATCAGCCCCAGCATTTT
>TRBJ2-2|many|TRBV28|-
CASRLKGRIAGELFF
TGTGCCAGCAGATTAAAGGGGAGGATCGCCGGGGAGCTGTTTTTT
>TRBJ2-3|many|TRBV6-2/TRBV6-3|TRBD2
CASSYPFGGTTDTQYF
TGTGCCAGCAGTTACCCTTTCGGGGGGACCACAGATACGCAGTATTTT
>TRBJ1-3|-|TRBV10-2|TRBD1
CASRDSNPGNTIYF
TGCGCCAGCCGGGACAGTAATCCTGGAAACACCATATATTTT
>TRBJ2-1|-|TRBV4-2|-
CASSQDPNEQFF
TGTGCCAGCAGCCAAGACCCCAATGAGCAGTTCTTC
>TRBJ2-7|many|TRBV5-1|-
CASSYLRGSYEQYF
TGCGCCAGCAGCTATCTCAGGGGCTCCTACGAGCAGTACTTC
>TRBJ2-1|-|TRBV5-5|TRBD1
CASSPGSGTAKGQFF
TGTGCCAGCAGCCCGGGGAGTGGGACAGCCAAGGGGCAGTTCTTC
>TRBJ2-3|many|TRBV3-1|-
CASSQAPDSLRTDTQYF
TGTGCCAGCAGCCAAGCCCCCGACAGCCTCCGCACAGATACGCAGTATTTT
>TRBJ2-7|many|TRBV9|TRBD1
CASSVGGTGRQQYF
TGTGCCAGCAGCGTAGGCGGGACAGGACGACAGCAGTACTTC
>TRBJ1-5|few|TRBV24-1|-
CATAQTASNQPQHF
TGTGCCACCGCCCAGACAGCTAGCAATCAGCCCCAGCATTTT
>TRBJ2-5|many|TRBV7-9|TRBD2
CASSPGPSGRLSETQYF
TGTGCCAGCAGCCCCGGGCCTAGCGGGAGGCTATCAGAGACCCAGTACTTC
>TRBJ2-7|-|TRBV6-1|TRBD2
CASSYSRRGSGEEQYF
TGTGCCAGCAGTTATTCCCGTAGGGGCAGCGGGGAGGAGCAGTACTTC
>TRBJ1-4|-|TRBV27|TRBD1
CASSPPPRRGRHEKLFF
TGTGCCAGCAGCCCCCCCCCGCGTAGGGGGCGGCATGAAAAACTGTTTTTT
>TRBJ1-2|many|TRBV20-1|-
CSASIGADGYTF
TGCAGTGCTAGTATCGGGGCTGATGGCTACACCTTC
>TRBJ2-3|many|TRBV7-2|-
CASSFLSTDTQYF
TGTGCCAGCAGTTTCCTTAGCACAGATACGCAGTATTTT
>TRBJ1-4|many|TRBV25-1|-
CASSESGRLAFGDEKLFF
TGTGCCAGCAGTGAATCTGGCAGGTTGGCGTTCGGCGATGAAAAACTGTTTTTT
>TRBJ1-5|many|TRBV27|-
CASSLYGGGNQPQHF
TGTGCCAGCAGTTTATACGGCGGAGGCAATCAGCCCCAGCATTTT
>TRBJ2-7|many|TRBV2|TRBD1
CASSQYSGTGDSYEQYF
TGTGCCAGCAGTCAATACTCCGGGACAGGGGACTCCTACGAGCAGTACTTC
>TRBJ1-2|few|TRBV6-5|TRBD1
CASSYRDRVYYGYTF
TGTGCCAGCAGTTACCGGGACAGGGTCTACTATGGCTACACCTTC
>TRBJ2-3|-|TRBV25-1|-
CASSATSLAPDTQYF
TGTGCCAGCAGTGCCACCTCCCTAGCGCCAGATACGCAGTATTTT
>TRBJ2-1|-|TRBV20-1|TRBD2
CSARDSTSGMDEQFF
TGCAGTGCTAGAGATTCAACTAGCGGGATGGATGAGCAGTTCTTC
>TRBJ2-1|-|TRBV9|-
CASSPRDLDNEQFF
TGTGCCAGCAGCCCCAGGGACCTCGACAATGAGCAGTTCTTC
>TRBJ1-2|many|TRBV18|-
CASSPPGHVNYGYTF
TGTGCCAGCTCACCCCCGGGACACGTGAACTATGGCTACACCTTC
>TRBJ2-7|few|TRBV4-1|TRBD2
CASSLRETSGGTYEQYF
TGCGCCAGCAGCCTCAGAGAGACTAGCGGGGGGACCTACGAGCAGTACTTC
>TRBJ2-7|many|TRBV5-5|TRBD1
CASRWTGEPYEQYF
TGTGCCAGCAGATGGACAGGGGAGCCTTACGAGCAGTACTTC
>TRBJ2-1|many|TRBV28|TRBD2
CASSGRTSAAYNEQFF
TGTGCCAGCAGTGGTCGGACTAGCGCTGCCTACAATGAGCAGTTCTTC
>TRBJ1-5|many|TRBV20-1|-
CSARDSSPFQPQHF
TGCAGTGCTAGAGATTCTTCCCCCTTTCAGCCCCAGCATTTT
>TRBJ1-2|few|TRBV4-1|TRBD1
CASSQTQGAKFNGYTF
TGCGCCAGCAGCCAAACTCAGGGGGCAAAGTTTAATGGCTACACCTTC
>TRBJ2-5|-|TRBV3-1|-
CASSQEPGDWQETQYF
TGTGCCAGCAGCCAAGAGCCGGGGGACTGGCAAGAGACCCAGTACTTC
>TRBJ2-1|many|TRBV20-1|-
CSARESYFSYNEQFF
TGCAGTGCTAGAGAGAGCTACTTCTCCTACAATGAGCAGTTCTTC
>TRBJ2-1|many|TRBV11-3|-
CASSLGTVSYNEQFF
TGTGCCAGCAGCTTAGGGACTGTCTCCTACAATGAGCAGTTCTTC
>TRBJ2-5|many|TRBV20-1|TRBD1
CSARVLTGGETQYF
TGCAGTGCTAGAGTACTTACAGGGGGTGAGACCCAGTACTTC
>TRBJ2-1|many|TRBV6-2/TRBV6-3|-
CASSTGMGSYNEQFF
TGTGCCAGCAGTACGGGGATGGGTTCCTACAATGAGCAGTTCTTC
>TRBJ2-7|-|TRBV19|-
CASSGAGTYEQYF
TGTGCCAGTAGCGGGGCGGGGACCTACGAGCAGTACTTC
>TRBJ2-1|many|TRBV20-1|-
CSASGSYDEQFF
TGCAGTGCCTCGGGGTCATACGATGAGCAGTTCTTC